This T cell receptor beta chain was retrieved from a study of response to subunit inactivated influenza vaccine. CDR1 is MNHEY and CDR2 is SVGEGT in the germline V gene. V was clipped by 4 bases and J by 5 bases; unmatched bases: 8. The CDR3 runs to 15 residues. Points from the study as a whole: After each seasonal influenza vaccination, few new T cells are recruited, the authors suggested.

TCRdb processed the RT-PCR reads anew with MiXCR; each CDR3 protein has one entry. The sample holds 800,000 or so distinct CDR3 sequences, 21% seen once. This clonotype was seen a few times. Its antigen is currently unknown. This clonotype originated in a man between 45 and 60 years old who received an inactivated influenza vaccine. Material: PBMCs from blood, obtained about 5 days after vaccination. The chain couples TRBV6-2 or TRBV6-3 to TRBJ2-5, with TRBD1 identical over 9 bases. The CDR3 protein is CASSSYTGGKETQYF. Here the CDR3 DNA reads TGTGCCAGCAGTTCCTATACAGGGGGCAAGGAGACCCAGTACTTC.